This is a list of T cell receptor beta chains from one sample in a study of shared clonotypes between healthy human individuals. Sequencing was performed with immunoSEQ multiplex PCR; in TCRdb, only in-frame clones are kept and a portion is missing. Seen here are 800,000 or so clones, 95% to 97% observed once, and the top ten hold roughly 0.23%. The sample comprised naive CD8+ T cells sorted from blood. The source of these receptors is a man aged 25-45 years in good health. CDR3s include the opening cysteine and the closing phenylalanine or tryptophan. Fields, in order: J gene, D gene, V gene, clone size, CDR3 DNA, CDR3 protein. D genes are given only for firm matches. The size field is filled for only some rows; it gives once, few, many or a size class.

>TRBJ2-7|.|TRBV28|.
TGTGCCAGCAGCCCCCTAGTCTCGCCCTACGAGCAGTACTTC
CASSPLVSPYEQYF
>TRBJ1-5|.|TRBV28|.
TGTGCCAGCACTTTCGTTGATAGCAATCAGCCCCAGCATTTT
CASTFVDSNQPQHF
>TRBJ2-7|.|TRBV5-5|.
TGTGCCAGCAGCTATGGGATAAGCCCCGAGCAGTACTTC
CASSYGISPEQYF
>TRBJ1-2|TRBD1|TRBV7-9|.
TGTGCCAGCAGCGACTCGGACAGGGCCGATGGCTACACCTTC
CASSDSDRADGYTF
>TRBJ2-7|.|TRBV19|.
TGTGCCAGTAGTCCAGGCCCAGGTTACGAGCAGTACTTC
CASSPGPGYEQYF
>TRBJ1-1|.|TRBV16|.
TGTGCCAGCAGCCAATTCGTCGCCTTATCGAACACTGAAGCTTTCTTT
CASSQFVALSNTEAFF
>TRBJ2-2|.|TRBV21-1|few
TGTGCCAGCAGCAAAGCACCGGGAGTTGGCACCGGGGAGCTGTTTTTT
CASSKAPGVGTGELFF
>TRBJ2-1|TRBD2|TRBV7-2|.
TGTGCCAGCAGCTCCCGTCGGACTAGCGGAAACAATGAGCAGTTCTTC
CASSSRRTSGNNEQFF
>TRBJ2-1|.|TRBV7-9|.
TGTGCCAGCAGTTCAGCAGTCATTATTGAGCAGTTCTTC
CASSSAVIIEQFF
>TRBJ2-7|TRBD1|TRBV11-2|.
TGTGCCAGCAGCTCAAGGACAGGAGTGGGCGAGCAGTACTTC
CASSSRTGVGEQYF
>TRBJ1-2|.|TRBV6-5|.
TGTGCCAGCAGTTACTCGAACCAGGGGACATACTATGGCTACACCTTC
CASSYSNQGTYYGYTF
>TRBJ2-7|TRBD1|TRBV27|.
TGTGCCAGCAGTCGAAGGGGACAGGCGAGTTCCTACGAGCAGTACTTC
CASSRRGQASSYEQYF
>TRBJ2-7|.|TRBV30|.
TGTGCCTGGAGCCCGAGCCTGGACCGAACCTACGAGCAGTACTTC
CAWSPSLDRTYEQYF
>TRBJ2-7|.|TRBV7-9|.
TGTGCCAGCAGCATGTCCGGGGAGTATGGGCCCGAGCAGTACTTC
CASSMSGEYGPEQYF
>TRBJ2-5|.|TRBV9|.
TGTGCCAGCAGCAAGAGAGCGACAGTGTACCAAGAGACCCAGTACTTC
CASSKRATVYQETQYF
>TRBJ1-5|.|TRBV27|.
TGTGCCAGCAGTTCGCAGGGGAGAGTTCAGCCCCAGCATTTT
CASSSQGRVQPQHF
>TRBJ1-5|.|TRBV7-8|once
TGTGCCAGCACATCAGGAGGCCAGCCCCAGCATTTT
CASTSGGQPQHF
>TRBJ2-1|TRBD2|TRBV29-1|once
TGCAGCGTCAAACTAGCGAACGTACCCTACAATGAGCAGTTCTTC
CSVKLANVPYNEQFF
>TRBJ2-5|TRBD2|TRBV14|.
TGTGCCAGCAGCCAACCTAGCGGGCAAGAGACCCAGTACTTC
CASSQPSGQETQYF
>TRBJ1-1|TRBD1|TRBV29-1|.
TGCAGCGTCAAAGTCCCGGGACAGGGTTGGCACACTGAAGCTTTCTTT
CSVKVPGQGWHTEAFF
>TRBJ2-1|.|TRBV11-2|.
TGTGCCAGCAGAGGAGTAGTGGTTTCCTACAATGAGCAGTTCTTC
CASRGVVVSYNEQFF
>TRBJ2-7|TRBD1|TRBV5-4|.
TGTGCCAGCAGCTTGTTCCCTGGACAGGGGGTATACGAGCAGTACTTC
CASSLFPGQGVYEQYF
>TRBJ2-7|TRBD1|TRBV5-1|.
TGCGCCAGCAGCGATCCGGGACAGGGGAGCTCCTACGAGCAGTACTTC
CASSDPGQGSSYEQYF
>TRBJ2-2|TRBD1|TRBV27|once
TGTGCCACTTCCGGGACAGTAAACACCGGGGAGCTGTTTTTT
CATSGTVNTGELFF
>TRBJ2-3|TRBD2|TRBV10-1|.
TGCGCCAGCAGTGAAGGGCTAGCGGGAGGGCCAAGAGATACGCAGTATTTT
CASSEGLAGGPRDTQYF
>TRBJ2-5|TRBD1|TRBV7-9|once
TGTGCCAGCAGCTTGGACAGGGACCAAGAGACCCAGTACTTC
CASSLDRDQETQYF
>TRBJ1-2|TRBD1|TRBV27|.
TGTGCCAGCAGTTTATCAGGGGGCGATGGCTACACCTTC
CASSLSGGDGYTF
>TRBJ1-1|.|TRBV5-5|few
TGTGCCAGCAACCGGTCCCCGGACAGCTATATGAACACTGAAGCTTTCTTT
CASNRSPDSYMNTEAFF
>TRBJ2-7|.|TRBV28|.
TGTGCCAGCAGTCCCGGACTAAACTACGAGCAGTACTTC
CASSPGLNYEQYF
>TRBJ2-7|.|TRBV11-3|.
TGTGCCAGCAGCTTAGATCCCCCAGAGCGGGCGAGCTCCTACGAGCAGTACTTC
CASSLDPPERASSYEQYF
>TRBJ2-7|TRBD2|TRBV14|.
TGTGCCACCGGGACTAGCGGACCCTACGAGCAGTACTTC
CATGTSGPYEQYF
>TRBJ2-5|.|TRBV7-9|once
TGTGCCAGCAGCTTAGTGACCAAAGAGACCCAGTACTTC
CASSLVTKETQYF
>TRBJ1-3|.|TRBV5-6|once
TGTGCCAGCAGCTATAACCCTCTAAATACCATATATTTT
CASSYNPLNTIYF
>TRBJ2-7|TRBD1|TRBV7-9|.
TGTGCCAGCAGCTTTTCAGGGGGTACCTACGAGCAGTACTTC
CASSFSGGTYEQYF
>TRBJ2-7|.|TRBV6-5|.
TGTGCCAGTAGGGGGTCCACCTACGAGCAGTACTTC
CASRGSTYEQYF
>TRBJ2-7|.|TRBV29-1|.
TGCAGCGTTGAAGGGCAGGACTACGAGCAGTACTTC
CSVEGQDYEQYF
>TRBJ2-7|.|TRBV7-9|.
TGTGCCAGCAGCTTAGAATCCAACTACGAGCAGTACTTC
CASSLESNYEQYF
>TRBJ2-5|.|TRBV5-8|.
TGTGCCAGCAGCCCGATAGGGTACTTC
CASSPIGYF
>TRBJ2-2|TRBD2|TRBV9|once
TGTGCCAGCAGCCGAAGCGGGAGTGGGTCCGGGGAGCTGTTTTTT
CASSRSGSGSGELFF
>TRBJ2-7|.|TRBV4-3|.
TGCGCCAGCAGTCAAGGAGGGCGGTTGGACACAACCTACGAGCAGTACTTC
CASSQGGRLDTTYEQYF